Detailed here is one T cell receptor beta chain. What it binds is not known. This table comes from immunoSEQ multiplex PCR, and its TCRdb copy is limited to in-frame clones, with some not included. This sample yields more than 2 million clones, of which approximately 96% are seen a single time; roughly 0.13% belongs to the top ten. The CDR3 extends over 18 amino acids. The V gene's germline CDR1 is LGHNT and CDR2 FRNRAP. Trimming cost V 7 bases and J 5 bases, with 26 bases left between them. This entry comes from a study of shared clonotypes between healthy human individuals. Study at large: The cohort had a couple of women and three men, ages 18 to 49. Points from the study as a whole: The study found lower generation probabilities in non-shared clonotypes than in those shared by all four donors. Of the naive CD4 clonotypes, around 4.8% were shared across several donors.

All donors were Caucasian adults living in Nashville, Tennessee. V and J are TRBV12-5 and TRBJ2-2; D remains unclear. The clonotype originates from a man between 18 and 29 years old in good health. The sample consisted of naive CD4+ T cells sorted from blood. Specified subset: CD45RA+ positively selected. In DNA form, the CDR3 reads TGTGCTAGTGCTCAACGGCCCGACGGCTTTCTTGAGACCGGGGAGCTGTTTTTT. It specifies CASAQRPDGFLETGELFF.